The 29 T cell receptor beta chains listed next were all sequenced from one sample in a study of CD8 T cells in ankylosing spondylitis. TCRdb passed the 5' RACE reads through MiXCR, listing each CDR3 protein once. The sample shows about 240,000 distinct CDR3 sequences, roughly a tenth of them seen only once. The sequenced material came from blood, either unsorted or a sorted T cell fraction (not recorded which). The receptors were sampled from a male donor with ankylosing spondylitis or in good health (not recorded which).

Ten or more counts support this clonotype. This CDR3 is CASRPNEGFYGYTF. CDR3 coding DNA: TGTGCCAGCAGACCTAACGAGGGCTTCTATGGCTACACCTTC. The V gene is TRBV12-3 or TRBV12-4, the J gene TRBJ1-2, with D hard to call. The CDR3 has 14 residues. V was trimmed by 6 bases and J by 4 bases, leaving 15 bases between them.

In its sample, this clonotype was seen many times. The chain carries TRBV6-1 and TRBJ2-3; D gene unclear. The CDR3 is 15 residues long. Germline CDR1 reads MNHNS; CDR2 reads SASEGT. The V gene lost 6 bases and the J gene lost 4 bases, with 17 bases spanning the gap. Here the CDR3 DNA reads TGTGCCAGCAGGTCCGGTGGCTTCCCCGCAGATACGCAGTATTTT. Translation gives CASRSGGFPADTQYF.

The sample holds many counts of this clonotype. The V call is TRBV20-1, the J call TRBJ1-2; 9 bases are shared with TRBD1. Germline V gene lookup returns CDR1 DFQATT and CDR2 SNEGSKA (reference sequence). V lost 3 bases and J lost 8; bases outside the gene matches: 22. This CDR3 comprises 18 residues. In DNA, the CDR3 is TGCAGTGCTAGGACCCCTCCCCGCCCCCCGGGACAGGGTACCGGCTACACCTTC. It yields the protein CSARTPPRPPGQGTGYTF.

Note on this clonotype: A much larger clone is a single base away; this may be a read error. This chain uses TRBV7-9 with TRBJ2-1, with 7 positions matching TRBD2. Germline CDR1 SEHNR, CDR2 FQNEAQ (reference sequence). This CDR3 spans 15 amino acids. The chain's CDR3 is CVSIGEAGSYNEQFF. In DNA form, the CDR3 reads TGTGTCAGCATAGGTGAAGCGGGGTCCTACAATGAGCAGTTCTTC.

This clonotype was counted ten times or more. This chain links TRBV2 with TRBJ1-4; TRBD1 is a possible D gene (5 bases). CDR3 size: 13 residues. Between the trimmed V and J ends, which lost 7 bases and 8 bases, there was a span of 14 bases. CDR1 and CDR2 from the germline V gene are SNHLY and FYNNEI. The DNA of the CDR3 is TGTGCCAGCACCACAGCAGGGATGGAAAAACTGTTTTTT. It encodes CASTTAGMEKLFF.

This clonotype has a count of ten or more. This sequence joins TRBV5-1 and TRBJ1-1; no definite D call. CDR1 is SGHRS and CDR2 is YFSETQ in the germline V gene. Between the trimmed V and J ends, which lost 4 bases and 1 base, there was a span of 11 bases. The CDR3 is 14 amino acids. Here the CDR3 reads CASSPAAGNTEAFF. The CDR3 coding sequence is TGCGCCAGCAGCCCGGCCGCGGGGAACACTGAAGCTTTCTTT.

This clonotype appeared many times. The rearrangement uses TRBV6-1 and TRBJ2-1; TRBD2 agrees at 8 bases. With V trimmed by 7 bases and J by 3 bases, 8 bases remained unmatched. Per the germline V gene, CDR1 is MNHNS and CDR2 is SASEGT. The CDR3 totals 15 residues. CDR3 coding DNA: TGTGCCAGCACCGACGGGGGGGGGAGCTACAATGAGCAGTTCTTC. As protein: CASTDGGGSYNEQFF.

This chain links TRBV6-1 with TRBJ2-4; TRBD1 matches 9 bases. With V trimmed by 1 base and J by 1 base, 11 bases remained unmatched. The germline CDR1 and CDR2 sequences are MNHNS and SASEGT. There are 19 residues in the CDR3. CDR3 sequence: CASSEVLFGTGTAKNIQYF. Written as DNA, the CDR3 is TGTGCCAGCAGTGAAGTCTTGTTTGGGACAGGGACGGCCAAAAACATTCAGTACTTC.

This clonotype came up many times. CDR3 protein: CASSRLAYEQYF. In nucleotides, the CDR3 is TGTGCCAGCAGCCGACTAGCCTACGAGCAGTACTTC. The rearrangement links TRBV3-1 to TRBJ2-7; D is possibly TRBD2 (6 bases). V was pared by 4 bases and J by 2 bases, with 6 bases between. The CDR3 loop spans 12 amino acids. CDR1 and CDR2 from the germline V gene are LGHDT and YNNKEL (reference sequence).

The CDR3 here is CASSPRTGGIYEQYF. The CDR3 DNA sequence: TGTGCCAGCAGCCCCCGGACAGGGGGGATATACGAGCAGTACTTC. The V and J genes are TRBV2 and TRBJ2-7, with TRBD1 matching 10 bases. Germline V lookup: CDR1 SNHLY, CDR2 FYNNEI. Losses at the gene ends were 6 bases for V and 4 bases for J; bases not matched to a gene: 9. The CDR3 length is 15 residues.

Many counts were recorded for this clonotype. The V call is TRBV5-1, the J call TRBJ2-3; D is unclear. There are 15 residues in the CDR3. Trimming removed 0 bases from V and 8 bases from J, with 16 bases in between. From germline, CDR1 is SGHRS and CDR2 YFSETQ. The CDR3 region is CASSLGIIGFSTQYF. Here the CDR3 DNA reads TGCGCCAGCAGCTTGGGGATCATCGGGTTCAGTACGCAGTATTTT.

This clonotype was counted at least ten times. J is TRBJ2-7 and V is TRBV27; TRBD1 matches 10 bases. Germline CDR1 and CDR2: MNHEY and SMNVEV (reference sequence). Losses at the gene ends were 6 bases for V and 1 base for J; bases not matched to a gene: 3. This CDR3 comprises 14 residues. The CDR3: CASSRDRGSYEQYF. The CDR3 DNA sequence: TGTGCCAGCAGCCGGGACAGGGGATCCTACGAGCAGTACTTC.

The chain couples TRBV3-1 to TRBJ2-1; no definite D call. CDR1 and CDR2 (germline): LGHDT, YNNKEL (reference sequence). V dropped 11 bases and J dropped 0 bases, with 23 bases sitting between them. There are 17 residues in the CDR3. The chain's CDR3 is CACTQEKRMSSYNEQFF. As DNA, the CDR3 is TGTGCCTGCACCCAAGAAAAACGGATGAGCTCCTACAATGAGCAGTTCTTC.

Many counts were recorded for this clonotype. The chain uses TRBV12-3 or TRBV12-4 and TRBJ2-1, with D hard to call. CDR3 size: 13 residues. Between the trimmed V and J ends, which lost 4 bases and 10 bases, there was a span of 14 bases. In nucleotides, the CDR3 is TGTGCCAGCAGTTCCCTCGGAGCAGCGGAGCAGTTCTTC. Protein product: CASSSLGAAEQFF.

This clonotype occurred many times. CDR3 amino acids: CASKLDRGYGYTF. The CDR3 nucleotides read TGTGCCAGCAAGTTGGACAGGGGGTATGGCTACACCTTC. The rearrangement joins TRBV25-1 to TRBJ1-2; 10 bases are shared with TRBD1. Trimming at V came to 7 bases and at J to 5 bases, leaving 4 bases not matched to a gene. This CDR3 region has 13 residues. Germline-derived CDR1 and CDR2 are MGHDK and SYGVNS.

This clonotype came up a few times. This rearrangement joins TRBV7-9 to TRBJ2-5; D remains ambiguous. Germline values: CDR1 SEHNR, CDR2 FQNEAQ (reference sequence). The CDR3 contains 15 residues. V dropped 1 base and J dropped 9 bases, with 18 bases sitting between them. CDR3 nucleotides: TGTGCCAGCAGCTTAGGAGGCGCCTTCCGGACGGCCCAGTACTTC. Its translation: CASSLGGAFRTAQYF.

This clonotype was found many times. The chain links TRBV5-6 to TRBJ2-5, with TRBD1 as a possible D gene (7 bases). CDR1 SGHDT and CDR2 YYEEEE come from the germline V gene. Trimming pared 3 bases from V and 5 bases from J, leaving 14 bases between. CDR3 length: 14 amino acids. The DNA for the CDR3 is TGTGCCAGCAGCTCCCTGACAGGGAGGGAGACCCAGTACTTC. This encodes CASSSLTGRETQYF.

This clonotype was recorded many times. V gene TRBV5-1 combines with J gene TRBJ2-2; D not resolved. This CDR3 contains 13 residues. The V gene lost 4 bases and the J gene lost 6 bases, with 10 bases spanning the gap. Germline loops: CDR1 SGHRS, CDR2 YFSETQ. The DNA for the CDR3 is TGCGCCAGCAGCCCTTCGAGTTCCGGGGAGCTGTTTTTT. Encoded protein: CASSPSSSGELFF.

At least ten counts were recorded for this clonotype. The chain is built from TRBV20-1 and TRBJ2-2; 7 positions match TRBD2. CDR3 length: 12 amino acids. Germline assignment: CDR1 DFQATT and CDR2 SNEGSKA (reference sequence). V lost 4 bases to trimming and J lost 6 bases; unmatched junction nucleotides: 2. CDR3: CSATRGAGELFF. The DNA of the CDR3 is TGCAGTGCTACCCGGGGGGCCGGGGAGCTGTTTTTT.

This clonotype was seen only a few times. The rearrangement links TRBV7-2 to TRBJ1-2, with 7 bases that match TRBD1. The germline CDR1 and CDR2 sequences are SGHTA and FQGNSA. With 7 bases clipped from V and 1 base from J, the junction kept 6 bases outside the gene matches. This CDR3 comprises 14 residues. CDR3 loop: CASTRDSNNYGYTF. The CDR3, as DNA: TGTGCCAGCACCCGGGACAGCAATAACTATGGCTACACCTTC.

In its sample, this clonotype was seen a few times. The chain uses TRBV5-1 and TRBJ2-7, with TRBD2 matching over 7 bases. The CDR3 runs 13 residues. Germline V gene data show CDR1 as SGHRS and CDR2 as YFSETQ. V shed 0 bases and J 6 bases; nucleotides not matched to a gene: 3. The CDR3: CASSLAPGGEQYF. CDR3 sequence (DNA): TGCGCCAGCAGCTTGGCCCCGGGGGGCGAGCAGTACTTC.

In this sample, this clonotype turned up many times. V and J are TRBV30 and TRBJ2-7; 8 bases line up with TRBD2. J lost 5 bases, V lost 2 bases, and 5 bases had no gene match. The CDR3 runs 13 residues. From germline, CDR1 is GTSNPN and CDR2 SVGIG (reference sequence). CDR3 sequence reads: CAWSSGLANEQYF. The CDR3 DNA is TGTGCCTGGAGTAGTGGACTAGCAAACGAGCAGTACTTC. The variable domain in full, with the rest retrieved from reference TRBV30 and TRBJ2-7, is SQTIHQWPATLVQPVGSPLSLECTVEGTSNPNLYWYRQAAGRGLQLLFYSVGIGQISSEVPQNLSASRPQDRQFILSSKKLLLSDSGFYLCAWSSGLANEQYFGPGTRLTVT.

This clonotype came up many times. V usage is TRBV4-2 and J usage is TRBJ1-5; a weak D match, TRBD1 (5 bases). Germline V lookup: CDR1 LGHNA, CDR2 YNFKEQ. There are 15 residues in the CDR3. Between the trimmed V and J ends, which lost 0 bases and 1 base, there was a span of 7 bases. DNA of the CDR3: TGTGCCAGCAGCCAAGAATGGGGGAGCAATCAGCCCCAGCATTTT. Translated: CASSQEWGSNQPQHF.

This clonotype was counted only a few times. The CDR3 bases are TGCGCCAGCAGCCGCGGGACAGGGGAAGATCAGCCCCAGCATTTT. It encodes CASSRGTGEDQPQHF. The V call is TRBV5-1, the J call TRBJ1-5; 10 bases match TRBD1. The CDR3 runs to 15 residues. CDR1 and CDR2 (germline): SGHRS, YFSETQ. The junction had 6 bases not matched to a gene; V was cut back by 4 bases and J by 5 bases. Full variable domain (remainder filled in from reference TRBV5-1 and TRBJ1-5): KAGVTQTPRYLIKTRGQQVTLSCSPISGHRSVSWYQQTPGQGLQFLFEYFSETQRNKGNFPGRFSGRQFSNSRSEMNVSTLELGDSALYLCASSRGTGEDQPQHFGDGTRLSIL.

This clonotype was seen a handful of times. This sequence joins TRBV20-1 and TRBJ2-5; possibly TRBD2 for D (6 bases). Looked up from germline, CDR1 is DFQATT and CDR2 is SNEGSKA (reference sequence). The CDR3 sequence is 15 residues long. The germline V and J ends were trimmed by 1 base and 8 bases, with 20 bases remaining between them. For the CDR3, the DNA is TGCAGTGCTAGAGCGGGGCGGGGCCGGGGATTAACCCAGTACTTC. It codes for CSARAGRGRGLTQYF.

The chain couples TRBV6-1 to TRBJ1-1, with D possibly matching TRBD1 (5 bases). The CDR3 is 14 amino acids. CDR1 is MNHNS, CDR2 SASEGT, per germline. The germline V and J ends were trimmed by 7 bases and 9 bases, with 21 bases remaining between them. This CDR3 reads CASTPGGQGRKAFF. CDR3 nucleotide sequence: TGTGCCAGCACCCCTGGAGGTCAGGGACGTAAAGCTTTCTTT.

This clonotype was seen many times. The rearrangement uses TRBV5-1 and TRBJ1-1; D ambiguous. CDR1 is SGHRS and CDR2 is YFSETQ in the germline V gene. The ends were cut back, 2 bases at V and 4 bases at J, with 9 bases in the middle. The CDR3 contains 13 residues. The CDR3 reads CASSFGSGTEAFF. The CDR3 coding sequence is TGCGCCAGCAGCTTCGGGTCGGGCACTGAAGCTTTCTTT.

This clonotype has at least ten counts. J is TRBJ2-7 and V is TRBV30; D gene uncertain. This CDR3 has 13 residues. V was clipped by 0 bases and J by 4 bases, with 10 bases between them. The germline CDR1 and CDR2 sequences are GTSNPN and SVGIG (reference sequence). The CDR3 nucleotides are TGTGCCTGGAGTGTAGGGATAGGGTACGAGCAGTACTTC. This translates into CAWSVGIGYEQYF.

This clonotype was counted at least ten times. The chain recombines TRBV4-1 with TRBJ2-5; 8 positions match TRBD1. The CDR3 has 16 amino acids. Germline assignment: CDR1 MGHRA and CDR2 YSYEKL. The V gene end was trimmed by 0 bases and the J gene end by 3 bases; junction bases not matched to a gene: 6. The CDR3 nucleotides are TGCGCCAGCAGCCAAGATTGGCAGGGGGCAAAAGAGACCCAGTACTTC. It translates to CASSQDWQGAKETQYF.